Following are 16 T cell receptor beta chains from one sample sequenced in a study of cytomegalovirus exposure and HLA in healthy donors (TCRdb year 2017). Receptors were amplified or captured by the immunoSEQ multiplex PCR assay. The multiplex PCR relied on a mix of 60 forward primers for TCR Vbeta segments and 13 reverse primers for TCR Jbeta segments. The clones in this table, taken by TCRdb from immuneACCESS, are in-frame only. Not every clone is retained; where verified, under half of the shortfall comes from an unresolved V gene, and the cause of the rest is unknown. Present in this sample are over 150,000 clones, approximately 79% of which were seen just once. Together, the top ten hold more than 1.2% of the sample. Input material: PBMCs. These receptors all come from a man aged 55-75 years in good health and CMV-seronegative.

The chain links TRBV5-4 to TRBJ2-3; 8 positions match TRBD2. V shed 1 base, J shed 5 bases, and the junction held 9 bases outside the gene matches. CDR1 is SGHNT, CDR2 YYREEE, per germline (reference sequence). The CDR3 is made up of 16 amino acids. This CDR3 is CASSLSASGLGDTQYF. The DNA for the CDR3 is TGTGCCAGCAGCTTGTCGGCTAGCGGGCTGGGAGATACGCAGTATTTT.

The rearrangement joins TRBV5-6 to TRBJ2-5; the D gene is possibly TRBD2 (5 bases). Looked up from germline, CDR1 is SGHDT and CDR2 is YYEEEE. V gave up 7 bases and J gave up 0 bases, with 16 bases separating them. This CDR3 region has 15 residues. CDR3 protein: CASRLSGDYQETQYF. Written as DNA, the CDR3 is TGTGCCAGCCGGTTGAGCGGAGACTACCAAGAGACCCAGTACTTC.

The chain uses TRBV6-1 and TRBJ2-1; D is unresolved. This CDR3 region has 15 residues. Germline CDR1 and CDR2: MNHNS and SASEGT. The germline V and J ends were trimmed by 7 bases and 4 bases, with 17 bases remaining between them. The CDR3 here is CASTDQAALYNEQFF. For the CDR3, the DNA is TGTGCCAGCACCGACCAGGCAGCCCTATACAATGAGCAGTTCTTC.

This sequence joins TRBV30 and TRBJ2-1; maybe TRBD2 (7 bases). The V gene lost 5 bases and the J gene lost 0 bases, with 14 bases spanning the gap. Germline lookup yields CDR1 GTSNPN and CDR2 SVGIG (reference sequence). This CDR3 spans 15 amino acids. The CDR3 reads CAWLGGLSSYNEQFF. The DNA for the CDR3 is TGTGCCTGGCTGGGGGGGCTCAGCTCCTACAATGAGCAGTTCTTC.

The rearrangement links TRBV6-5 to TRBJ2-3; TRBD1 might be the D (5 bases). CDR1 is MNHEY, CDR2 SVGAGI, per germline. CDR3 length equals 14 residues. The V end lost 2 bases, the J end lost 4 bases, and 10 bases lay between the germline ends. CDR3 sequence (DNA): TGTGCCAGCAGTTACGTGGGGCCCGCAGATACGCAGTATTTT. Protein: CASSYVGPADTQYF.

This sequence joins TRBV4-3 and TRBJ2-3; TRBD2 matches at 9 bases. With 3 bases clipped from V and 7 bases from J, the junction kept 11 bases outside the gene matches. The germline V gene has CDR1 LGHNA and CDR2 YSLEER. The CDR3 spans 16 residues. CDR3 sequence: CASSQGLLAGWNTQYF. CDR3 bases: TGCGCCAGCAGCCAGGGTTTGCTAGCGGGGTGGAATACGCAGTATTTT.

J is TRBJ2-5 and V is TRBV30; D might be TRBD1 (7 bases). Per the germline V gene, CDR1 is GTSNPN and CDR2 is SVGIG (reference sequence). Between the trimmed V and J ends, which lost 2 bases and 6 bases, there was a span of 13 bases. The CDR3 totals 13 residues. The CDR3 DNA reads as TGTGCCTGGAGTCCCAGGGGGGTAAAGACCCAGTACTTC. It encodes CAWSPRGVKTQYF.

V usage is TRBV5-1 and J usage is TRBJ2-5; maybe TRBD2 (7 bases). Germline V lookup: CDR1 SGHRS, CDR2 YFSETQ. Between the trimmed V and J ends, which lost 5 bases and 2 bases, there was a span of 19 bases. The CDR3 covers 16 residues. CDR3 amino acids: CASSVLGGTQQETQYF. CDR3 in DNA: TGCGCCAGCAGTGTGCTGGGAGGGACACAGCAAGAGACCCAGTACTTC.

CDR3: CASSAPGGLAGADTQYF. Written as DNA, the CDR3 is TGTGCCAGCAGCGCACCTGGGGGACTAGCGGGAGCAGATACGCAGTATTTT. The chain uses TRBV7-2 and TRBJ2-3; TRBD2 matches at 14 bases. Trimming removed 5 bases from V and 4 bases from J; junction bases left unmatched: 8. In germline, CDR1 is SGHTA, CDR2 FQGNSA. The CDR3 totals 17 residues.

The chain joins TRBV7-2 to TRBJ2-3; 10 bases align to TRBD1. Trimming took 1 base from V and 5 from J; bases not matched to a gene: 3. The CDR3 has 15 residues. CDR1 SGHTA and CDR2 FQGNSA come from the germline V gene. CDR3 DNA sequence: TGTGCCAGCAGCTTAGTGGGGACAGGGGTAGATACGCAGTATTTT. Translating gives CASSLVGTGVDTQYF.

The CDR3 DNA reads TGTGCCAGCTCACCCCCCGGGGTCCACGAGCAGTACTTC. Translated: CASSPPGVHEQYF. The chain links TRBV18 to TRBJ2-7; maybe TRBD2 (5 bases). V lost 3 bases to trimming and J lost 5 bases, with 11 bases between them. Looked up from germline, CDR1 is KGHSH and CDR2 is LQKENI. CDR3 length equals 13 residues.

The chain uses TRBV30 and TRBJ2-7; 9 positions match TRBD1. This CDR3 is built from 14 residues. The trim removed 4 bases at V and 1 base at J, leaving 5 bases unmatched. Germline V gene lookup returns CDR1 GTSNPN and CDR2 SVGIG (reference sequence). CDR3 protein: CAWNPGQGSYEQYF. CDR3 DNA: TGTGCCTGGAATCCGGGACAGGGTTCCTACGAGCAGTACTTC. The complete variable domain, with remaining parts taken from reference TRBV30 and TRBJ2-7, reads SQTIHQWPATLVQPVGSPLSLECTVEGTSNPNLYWYRQAAGRGLQLLFYSVGIGQISSEVPQNLSASRPQDRQFILSSKKLLLSDSGFYLCAWNPGQGSYEQYFGPGTRLTVT.

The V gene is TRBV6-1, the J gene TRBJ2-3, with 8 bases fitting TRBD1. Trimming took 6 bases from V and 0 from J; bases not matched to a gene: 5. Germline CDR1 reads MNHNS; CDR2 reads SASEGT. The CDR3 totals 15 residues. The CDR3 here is CASSQGASSTDTQYF. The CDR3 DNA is TGTGCCAGCAGCCAGGGGGCTTCTAGCACAGATACGCAGTATTTT.

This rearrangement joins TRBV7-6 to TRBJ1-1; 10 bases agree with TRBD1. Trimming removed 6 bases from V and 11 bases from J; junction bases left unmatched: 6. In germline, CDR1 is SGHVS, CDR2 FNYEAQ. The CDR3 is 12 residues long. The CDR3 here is CASRPTGGNAFF. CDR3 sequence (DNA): TGTGCCAGCAGACCGACAGGGGGCAACGCTTTCTTT.

The CDR3 DNA reads as TGTGCCAGCAGCTTGGGGACTAGCGAGTACTACGAGCAGTACTTC. It is translated as CASSLGTSEYYEQYF. This chain links TRBV5-4 with TRBJ2-7; 9 bases fit TRBD2. The CDR3 is made up of 15 amino acids. V lost 0 bases and J lost 3; bases outside the gene matches: 4. The germline CDR1 and CDR2 sequences are SGHNT and YYREEE (reference sequence).

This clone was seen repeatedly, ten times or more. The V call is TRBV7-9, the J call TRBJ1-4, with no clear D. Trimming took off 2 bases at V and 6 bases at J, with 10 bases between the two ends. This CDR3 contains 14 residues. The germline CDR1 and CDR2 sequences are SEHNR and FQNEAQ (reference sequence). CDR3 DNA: TGTGCCAGCAGCTTATTTGAGGGAGATGAAAAACTGTTTTTT. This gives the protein CASSLFEGDEKLFF.